These 21 T cell receptor beta chains were sequenced from one sample in a study of cytomegalovirus exposure and HLA in healthy donors. Primers included in the PCR were 60 Vbeta and 13 Jbeta primers. Data came from immunoSEQ multiplex PCR; TCRdb stores just in-frame clones and leaves some out. The top ten clones hold around 4% of a sample with approximately 110,000 clones, 78% of them seen once. Sequenced input: PBMCs. All receptors come from a man aged 35-49 years in good health and CMV-seronegative.

The genes are TRBV6-4 and TRBJ2-1, with 12 bases lining up with TRBD2. Trimming removed 6 bases from V and 8 bases from J; junction bases left unmatched: 8. Germline assignment: CDR1 MRHNA and CDR2 SNTAGT. This CDR3 comprises 15 residues. Written as DNA, the CDR3 is TGTGCCAGCAGAACCCTAGCGGGGGGGTTGGATGAGCAGTTCTTC. It encodes CASRTLAGGLDEQFF.

This clone came up a few times. The rearrangement links TRBV4-1 to TRBJ1-3, with a possible D match to TRBD1 (5 bases). The CDR3 spans 15 residues. V was shortened by 3 bases and J by 0 bases, with 9 bases between the two germline ends. CDR1 and CDR2 from the germline V gene are MGHRA and YSYEKL. Written as DNA, the CDR3 is TGCGCCAGCAGCCACCCGGGGGTCTCTGGAAACACCATATATTTT. This encodes CASSHPGVSGNTIYF.

The genes are TRBV7-2 and TRBJ2-7; D call uncertain. The germline CDR1 and CDR2 sequences are SGHTA and FQGNSA. V dropped 5 bases and J dropped 0 bases, with 14 bases sitting between them. There are 15 residues in the CDR3. This chain's CDR3 is CASSPAFRSSYEQYF. The CDR3 nucleotides are TGTGCCAGCAGCCCAGCATTTAGGAGCTCCTACGAGCAGTACTTC. Supplemented by reference TRBV7-2 and TRBJ2-7, the full variable domain reads GAGVSQSPSNKVTEKGKDVELRCDPISGHTALYWYRQSLGQGLEFLIYFQGNSAPDKSGLPSDRFSAERTGGSVSTLTIQRTQQEDSAVYLCASSPAFRSSYEQYFGPGTRLTVT.

The J gene is TRBJ2-7, the V gene TRBV10-3; D ambiguous. This CDR3 is built from 15 residues. CDR1 ENHRY and CDR2 SYGVKD come from the germline V gene. V lost 4 bases to trimming and J lost 5 bases, with 18 bases between them. The CDR3: CAISVEEAPFDEQYF. The CDR3 region has the DNA TGTGCCATCAGTGTCGAAGAGGCCCCTTTCGACGAGCAGTACTTC.

This chain joins TRBV2 and TRBJ1-2; D is perhaps TRBD1 (5 bases). Germline CDR1 SNHLY, CDR2 FYNNEI. This CDR3 region has 13 residues. V was trimmed by 5 bases and J by 2 bases, leaving 9 bases between them. CDR3 bases: TGTGCCAGCAGTACCGACAGCAACTATGGCTACACCTTC. Amino acid sequence: CASSTDSNYGYTF.

This clone was found once. The J gene is TRBJ2-3, the V gene TRBV4-3; TRBD2 agrees at 12 bases. Germline V gene sequence: CDR1 LGHNA, CDR2 YSLEER. Trimming at V came to 1 base and at J to 0 bases, leaving 5 bases not matched to a gene. This CDR3 comprises 18 residues. The CDR3 reads CASSQAPLAGGSTDTQYF. The CDR3 DNA sequence: TGCGCCAGCAGCCAAGCCCCACTAGCGGGGGGTAGCACAGATACGCAGTATTTT.

This chain connects TRBV28 to TRBJ1-2; TRBD1 is a possible D gene (5 bases). Trimming took off 1 base at V and 4 bases at J, with 7 bases between the two ends. The germline gives CDR1 MDHEN, CDR2 SYDVKM. The CDR3 spans 13 residues. Here the CDR3 reads CASSLFRVYGYTF. Written as DNA, the CDR3 is TGTGCCAGCAGTTTATTCAGGGTCTATGGCTACACCTTC.

This CDR3 reads CASSFGEPTATSGNTIYF. The CDR3 DNA is TGTGCCAGCAGCTTTGGAGAGCCGACAGCTACCTCCGGAAACACCATATATTTT. V gene TRBV11-1 combines with J gene TRBJ1-3; D may be TRBD1 (5 bases). From germline, CDR1 is SGHAT and CDR2 FQDESV (reference sequence). The CDR3 spans 18 residues. Trimming pared 3 bases from V and 4 bases from J, leaving 22 bases between. The full variable domain, rest sourced from reference TRBV11-1 and TRBJ1-3, is EAEVAQSPRYKITEKSQAVAFWCDPISGHATLYWYRQILGQGPELLVQFQDESVVDDSQLPKDRFSAERLKGVDSTLKIQPAELGDSAMYLCASSFGEPTATSGNTIYFGEGSWLTVV.

The V and J genes are TRBV5-4 and TRBJ1-1, with a weak D call TRBD1 (5 bases). With 0 bases removed from V and 5 bases from J, the gap between germline ends came to 8 bases. Germline loops: CDR1 SGHNT, CDR2 YYREEE (reference sequence). There are 13 residues in the CDR3. The CDR3 DNA reads TGTGCCAGCAGCTTGGCCAGGGAAACTGAAGCTTTCTTT. Encoded protein: CASSLARETEAFF.

This clone has just one count. J is TRBJ2-7 and V is TRBV28, with D tentatively TRBD1 (5 bases). Germline lookup yields CDR1 MDHEN and CDR2 SYDVKM. With 6 bases removed from V and 2 bases from J, the gap between germline ends came to 14 bases. CDR3 size: 14 residues. This CDR3 is CASRVSLGPYEQYF. CDR3 nucleotide sequence: TGTGCCAGCAGGGTCTCACTGGGGCCCTACGAGCAGTACTTC. Drawing the rest from reference TRBV28 and TRBJ2-7, the complete variable domain is DVKVTQSSRYLVKRTGEKVFLECVQDMDHENMFWYRQDPGLGLRLIYFSYDVKMKEKGDIPEGYSVSREKKERFSLILESASTNQTSMYLCASRVSLGPYEQYFGPGTRLTVT.

This clone appeared a single time. The chain carries TRBV7-2 and TRBJ1-5; 10 bases map to TRBD1. Germline-derived CDR1 and CDR2 are SGHTA and FQGNSA. J was trimmed by 0 bases and V by 3 bases; bases with no gene match: 11. The CDR3 is made up of 19 amino acids. CDR3: CASSFLNDRGLYSNQPQHF. The CDR3 DNA is TGTGCCAGCAGCTTCTTAAATGACAGGGGGCTTTATAGCAATCAGCCCCAGCATTTT.

V usage is TRBV29-1 and J usage is TRBJ2-7; 7 bases fit TRBD1. Germline V gives CDR1 SQVTM, CDR2 ANQGSEA. The CDR3 spans 12 residues. V gave up 4 bases and J gave up 5 bases; unmatched junction bases: 5. The CDR3 bases are TGCAGCGTTGCGGCCAGGGGGAACGAGCAGTACTTC. It codes for CSVAARGNEQYF.

V is TRBV7-2 and J is TRBJ1-2, with TRBD1 matching 10 bases. CDR1 and CDR2 from the germline V gene are SGHTA and FQGNSA. The V and J ends lost 5 bases and 2 bases, in that order; junction bases with no gene match: 2. The CDR3 sequence is 14 residues long. The CDR3 region has the DNA TGTGCCAGCAGCCGGGACAGGGGAAACTATGGCTACACCTTC. Translation: CASSRDRGNYGYTF.

V usage is TRBV6-5 and J usage is TRBJ2-3, with TRBD2 identical over 10 bases. Germline V gene lookup returns CDR1 MNHEY and CDR2 SVGAGI. The length of the CDR3 is 16 residues. J gave up 5 bases and V 4 bases, and 9 bases lay outside the gene matches. The CDR3 DNA reads as TGTGCCAGCAGTTTATTTACTAGCGGGGCGAAAGATACGCAGTATTTT. Residues: CASSLFTSGAKDTQYF.

A word on this clone: One junction end does not reproduce the germline sequence, and a read error may be involved. The rearrangement uses TRBV5-6 and TRBJ2-6; TRBD2 matches at 7 bases. Germline V gene data show CDR1 as SGHDT and CDR2 as YYEEEE. The CDR3 extends over 18 amino acids. The CDR3 spells CASSLAGAGAPGANGLTF. Here the CDR3 DNA reads TGTGCCAGCAGCTTGGCCGGCGCGGGAGCCCCTGGGGCCAACGGCCTGACTTTC.

Only one count was recorded for this clone. The chain employs TRBV6-1 and TRBJ2-2; D call uncertain. CDR1 is MNHNS, CDR2 SASEGT, per germline. Trimming cost V 4 bases and J 5 bases, with 17 bases left between them. This CDR3 is 16 amino acids long. CDR3: CASSGLAGRRTGELFF. As DNA, the CDR3 is TGTGCCAGCAGTGGCCTGGCAGGTAGACGTACCGGGGAGCTGTTTTTT.

The chain links TRBV5-1 to TRBJ2-3; D is perhaps TRBD1 (5 bases). Trimming shortened V by 1 base and J by 0 bases, and 9 bases separated the two germline ends. This CDR3 is built from 15 residues. Germline V gene lookup returns CDR1 SGHRS and CDR2 YFSETQ. The CDR3: CASSLQGPSTDTQYF. The CDR3 DNA sequence: TGCGCCAGCAGCTTGCAGGGCCCTAGCACAGATACGCAGTATTTT.

V is TRBV7-2 and J is TRBJ1-2; TRBD1 might be the D (6 bases). V dropped 3 bases and J dropped 6 bases, with 17 bases sitting between them. The CDR3 has 15 amino acids. Germline assignment: CDR1 SGHTA and CDR2 FQGNSA. The CDR3 loop is CASSFRGQNGHGYTF. Here the CDR3 DNA reads TGTGCCAGCAGCTTTCGTGGACAGAATGGTCATGGCTACACCTTC.

The chain combines TRBV10-3 with TRBJ1-1, with unresolved D. V lost 0 bases and J 1 base, leaving 15 bases between the germline ends. The CDR3 length is 17 residues. Germline V gives CDR1 ENHRY, CDR2 SYGVKD. CDR3 sequence (DNA): TGTGCCATCAGTGAGTCAAGCGTGGCAGCTTGGAACACTGAAGCTTTCTTT. This translates into CAISESSVAAWNTEAFF.

V usage is TRBV30 and J usage is TRBJ1-1; tentatively, D is TRBD1 (5 bases). The CDR3 has 14 residues. Germline-derived CDR1 and CDR2 are GTSNPN and SVGIG (reference sequence). V dropped 2 bases and J dropped 2 bases, with 12 bases sitting between them. The CDR3, as DNA: TGTGCCTGGAGTCCCCAGGGTTCAAACACTGAAGCTTTCTTT. Its protein is CAWSPQGSNTEAFF. The variable domain in full, completed from reference TRBV30 and TRBJ1-1, reads SQTIHQWPATLVQPVGSPLSLECTVEGTSNPNLYWYRQAAGRGLQLLFYSVGIGQISSEVPQNLSASRPQDRQFILSSKKLLLSDSGFYLCAWSPQGSNTEAFFGQGTRLTVV.

The sample holds many counts of this clone. This chain connects TRBV4-1 to TRBJ1-2; TRBD1 matches 7 bases. J gave up 1 base and V 1 base, and 9 bases lay outside the gene matches. The CDR3 length is 17 residues. Per germline, CDR1 MGHRA and CDR2 YSYEKL. Here the CDR3 reads CASSQVLRQGDNYGYTF. The DNA for the CDR3 is TGCGCCAGCAGCCAAGTACTTAGACAGGGAGATAACTATGGCTACACCTTC.